The present entry profiles one T cell receptor beta chain with its context. The V gene's germline CDR1 is MNHNY and CDR2 SVGAGI (reference sequence). This CDR3 spans 16 amino acids. The V segment lost 7 bases and the J segment 2 bases; nucleotides outside the gene matches: 9. The sample is drawn from a study of shared clonotypes between healthy human individuals. Profiled with immunoSEQ multiplex PCR; TCRdb holds only in-frame clones, not every one. The table lists 2,500,000 or so clones, 80% to 95% of them singletons, with roughly 0.34% in the top ten. V usage is TRBV6-6 and J usage is TRBJ2-1; the match to TRBD2 covers 9 bases. Sample: naive CD4+ T cells from PBMCs. Subset reported: CD45RA+ positively selected. The clonotype originates from a man between 18 and 29 years old in good health. Some clones in this sample may be carry-over from other donors' samples. The CDR3 DNA sequence: TGTGCCAGCAAGGGAGCGCTAGCGGGGACCTACAATGAGCAGTTCTTC. Protein sequence: CASKGALAGTYNEQFF.